This T cell receptor (beta chain) comes out of a study of blood T cell repertoires in COVID-19. Study-level background: Italy, Spain and the United States were the sources of the convalescent and acute COVID-19 samples. The analysed material was cDNA or gDNA that came from T cells, B-cell-depleted T cells, or PBMCs.

Original methodology: Reference gene primer amplification in the assay estimated nucleated cell counts. Method: immunoSEQ multiplex PCR; TCRdb's copy keeps in-frame clones and lacks some. V and J calls and clone size are given by that table; D and trimming were obtained from the DNA. The table lists about 64,000 clones, approximately 84% of them singletons. Trimming cost V 2 bases and J 8 bases, with 9 bases left between them. CDR1 and CDR2 (germline): SEHNR, FQNEAQ (reference sequence). The CDR3 runs 12 residues. The V call is TRBV7-9, the J call TRBJ1-1; D is undetermined. The specimen was peripheral blood. This sequence was found in a man aged 50-59 years with active COVID-19. The CDR3 spells CASSLRGNEAFF. Here the CDR3 DNA reads TGTGCCAGCAGCTTAAGAGGGAACGAAGCTTTCTTT.